These 15 T cell receptor beta chains were all obtained from the same sample, sequenced in a study of blood T cell repertoires in COVID-19. Assay used: immunoSEQ multiplex PCR; TCRdb lists only in-frame clones, some missing. The data contain about 300,000 clones, around 86% of them singletons. Sequencing input: peripheral blood. The receptor source for this set is a woman aged 40 to 50 who had recovered from COVID-19.

The chain has TRBV9 and TRBJ1-1, with D possibly TRBD1 on 5 matching bases. Looked up from germline, CDR1 is SGDLS and CDR2 is YYNGEE. The CDR3 is made up of 13 amino acids. Trimming pared 3 bases from V and 3 bases from J, leaving 9 bases between. CDR3 in DNA: TGTGCCAGCAGCGCATGGGGGGACACTGAAGCTTTCTTT. Translated: CASSAWGDTEAFF.

This rearrangement joins TRBV5-1 to TRBJ1-1; possible D gene TRBD1, 5 bases. CDR3 length equals 14 residues. V lost 6 bases and J 1 base, leaving 13 bases between the germline ends. In germline, CDR1 is SGHRS, CDR2 YFSETQ. The CDR3 loop reads CASTPWGPNTEAFF. The CDR3 nucleotides read TGCGCCAGCACCCCCTGGGGCCCGAACACTGAAGCTTTCTTT.

The chain has TRBV5-6 and TRBJ2-5; 8 positions agree with TRBD1. In germline, CDR1 is SGHDT, CDR2 YYEEEE. This CDR3 is 15 amino acids long. Trimming at V came to 1 base and at J to 5 bases, leaving 7 bases not matched to a gene. In nucleotides, the CDR3 is TGTGCCAGCAGCTTGATCTGGGACAGGCGGGAGACCCAGTACTTC. This translates into CASSLIWDRRETQYF.

This clone has a single count. The chain combines TRBV4-1 with TRBJ1-2, with no clear D. The CDR3 is 16 residues long. V lost 4 bases to trimming and J lost 1 base, with 16 bases between them. Germline loops: CDR1 MGHRA, CDR2 YSYEKL. The DNA for the CDR3 is TGCGCCAGCAGCCCTGGGAGGCAGAGAGTTAACTATGGCTACACCTTC. Translated, it gives CASSPGRQRVNYGYTF.

The chain has TRBV5-1 and TRBJ1-2; 7 nucleotides align to TRBD1. The CDR3 contains 16 residues. Unmatched junction bases numbered 11, after V lost 4 bases and J lost 2 bases. CDR1 is SGHRS and CDR2 is YFSETQ in the germline V gene. This CDR3 reads CASSQAGTVVNYGYTF. The CDR3 DNA sequence: TGCGCCAGCAGCCAGGCCGGGACAGTAGTCAACTATGGCTACACCTTC.

The gene calls are TRBV18 and TRBJ2-3, with TRBD2 identical over 11 bases. V shed 3 bases and J 8 bases; nucleotides not matched to a gene: 10. Germline CDR1 reads KGHSH; CDR2 reads LQKENI. CDR3 length: 16 amino acids. The chain's CDR3 is CASSPLTSGAGGTQYF. CDR3 sequence (DNA): TGTGCCAGCTCACCGCTGACTAGCGGGGCAGGGGGTACGCAGTATTTT. The full variable domain, in which reference TRBV18 and TRBJ2-3 provide the parts outside the CDR3, is NAGVMQNPRHLVRRRGQEARLRCSPMKGHSHVYWYRQLPEEGLKFMVYLQKENIIDESGMPKERFSAEFPKEGPSILRIQQVVRGDSAAYFCASSPLTSGAGGTQYFGPGTRLTVL.

V usage is TRBV11-3 and J usage is TRBJ2-2, with a weak D call TRBD1 (8 bases). The CDR3 totals 15 residues. V was trimmed by 4 bases and J by 5 bases, leaving 14 bases between them. The germline V gene encodes CDR1 SGHNT and CDR2 YENEEA. This CDR3 is CASSSDRGGTGELFF. CDR3 in DNA: TGTGCCAGCAGCTCAGACAGGGGAGGGACCGGGGAGCTGTTTTTT.

This chain connects TRBV2 to TRBJ2-7; 7 positions agree with TRBD1. After removal of 5 bases from V and 6 bases from J, the junction contained 10 bases not matched to a gene. CDR3 length: 14 amino acids. From germline, CDR1 is SNHLY and CDR2 FYNNEI. The CDR3 protein is CASSQDRVSAEQYF. DNA of the CDR3: TGTGCCAGCAGTCAAGACAGGGTGTCGGCCGAGCAGTACTTC.

The J gene is TRBJ1-1, the V gene TRBV5-1, with TRBD1 matching over 9 bases. This CDR3 is built from 15 residues. CDR1 is SGHRS, CDR2 YFSETQ, per germline. J gave up 1 base and V 3 bases, and 4 bases lay outside the gene matches. This chain's CDR3 is CASSSQGQGNTEAFF. For the CDR3, the DNA is TGCGCCAGCAGCTCGCAGGGACAGGGGAACACTGAAGCTTTCTTT.

This clone came up once. The chain carries TRBV18 and TRBJ2-5; TRBD2 is a possible D gene (5 bases). The ends were cut back, 3 bases at V and 1 base at J, with 12 bases in the middle. CDR1 is KGHSH and CDR2 is LQKENI in the germline V gene. This CDR3 spans 15 amino acids. The CDR3 nucleotides read TGTGCCAGCTCACCTGCCCAAGGGAGCCAAGAGACCCAGTACTTC. Amino acids: CASSPAQGSQETQYF.

This chain uses TRBV5-1 with TRBJ2-7; D may be TRBD2 (5 bases). CDR3 length: 14 residues. Germline CDR1 reads SGHRS; CDR2 reads YFSETQ. With 3 bases removed from V and 2 bases from J, the gap between germline ends came to 12 bases. The CDR3 DNA is TGCGCCAGCAGCTATTCGAGCGGAACCTACGAGCAGTACTTC. This gives the protein CASSYSSGTYEQYF.

V usage is TRBV27 and J usage is TRBJ2-1; 8 nucleotides align to TRBD2. J gave up 0 bases and V 5 bases, and 9 bases lay outside the gene matches. Germline loops: CDR1 MNHEY, CDR2 SMNVEV (reference sequence). This CDR3 is 17 amino acids long. CDR3 region: CASSPPRGGSSYNEQFF. CDR3 in DNA: TGTGCCAGCAGTCCCCCTCGGGGGGGGAGCTCCTACAATGAGCAGTTCTTC.

This clone is a singleton in its sample. The chain recombines TRBV7-9 with TRBJ1-4; the D gene is possibly TRBD1 (6 bases). Deletions cut 3 bases from V and 7 bases from J, with 12 bases between. CDR1 SEHNR and CDR2 FQNEAQ come from the germline V gene (reference sequence). There are 14 residues in the CDR3. The chain's CDR3 is CASSLGGGGEKLFF. In DNA form, the CDR3 reads TGTGCCAGCAGCTTGGGCGGGGGCGGTGAAAAACTGTTTTTT.

This clone came up a few times. This chain connects TRBV5-6 to TRBJ2-5, with 11 bases aligning to TRBD2. Germline assignment: CDR1 SGHDT and CDR2 YYEEEE. V was pared by 2 bases and J by 5 bases, with 14 bases of the junction left unmatched. The CDR3 covers 18 residues. The CDR3 here is CASSFRLAGLHGRETQYF. DNA of the CDR3: TGTGCCAGCAGCTTTAGACTAGCGGGGCTACACGGACGGGAGACCCAGTACTTC.

The rearrangement joins TRBV18 to TRBJ1-1; TRBD1 matches at 7 bases. There are 15 residues in the CDR3. Germline CDR1 and CDR2: KGHSH and LQKENI. Losses at the gene ends were 3 bases for V and 7 bases for J; bases not matched to a gene: 11. The CDR3 DNA follows: TGTGCCAGCTCACCGCCCGATACAGGGGAGAGTGAAGCTTTCTTT. Protein sequence: CASSPPDTGESEAFF.